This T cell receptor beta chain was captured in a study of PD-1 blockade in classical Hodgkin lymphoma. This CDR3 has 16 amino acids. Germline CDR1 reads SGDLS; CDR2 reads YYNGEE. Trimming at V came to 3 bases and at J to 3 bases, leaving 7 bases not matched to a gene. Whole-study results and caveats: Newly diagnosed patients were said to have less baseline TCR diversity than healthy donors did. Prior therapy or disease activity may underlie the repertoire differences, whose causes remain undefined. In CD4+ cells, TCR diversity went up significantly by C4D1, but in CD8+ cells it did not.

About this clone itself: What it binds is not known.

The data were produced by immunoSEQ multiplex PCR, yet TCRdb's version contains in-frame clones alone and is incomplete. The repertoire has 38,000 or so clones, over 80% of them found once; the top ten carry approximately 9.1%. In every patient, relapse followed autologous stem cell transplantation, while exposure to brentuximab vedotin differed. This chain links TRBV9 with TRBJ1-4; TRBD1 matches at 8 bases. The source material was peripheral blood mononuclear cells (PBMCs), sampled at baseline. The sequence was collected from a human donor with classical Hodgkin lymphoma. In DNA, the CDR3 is TGTGCCAGCAGCGGGGCAGGGGGCGTCCCTAATGAAAAACTGTTTTTT. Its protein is CASSGAGGVPNEKLFF.